What follows are 15 T cell receptor beta chains derived from one specimen sequenced in a study of blood T cell repertoires in COVID-19. Assay: immunoSEQ multiplex PCR; the TCRdb copy retains only in-frame clones and omits some. This sample has 400,000 to 450,000 clones; approximately 90% occur once, and the top ten carry 0.65% to 1%. What was sequenced was peripheral blood. These receptors were collected from a man aged 18 to 30 with COVID-19, enrolled during active disease.

The V gene is TRBV18, the J gene TRBJ1-1; D is perhaps TRBD1 (5 bases). Per the germline V gene, CDR1 is KGHSH and CDR2 is LQKENI. The V end was cut by 3 bases, the J end by 5 bases, with 16 bases between. This CDR3 has 15 residues. The DNA of the CDR3 is TGTGCCAGCTCACCCCTTGCCAGGGAGGGAACTGAAGCTTTCTTT. Translated: CASSPLAREGTEAFF. Full variable domain (remainder filled in from reference TRBV18 and TRBJ1-1): NAGVMQNPRHLVRRRGQEARLRCSPMKGHSHVYWYRQLPEEGLKFMVYLQKENIIDESGMPKERFSAEFPKEGPSILRIQQVVRGDSAAYFCASSPLAREGTEAFFGQGTRLTVV.

The chain links TRBV12-3 or TRBV12-4 to TRBJ2-5; D might be TRBD2 (5 bases). V was clipped by 1 base and J by 5 bases, with 8 bases between them. CDR3 length: 13 residues. The CDR3 sequence: CASSLGELETQYF. The CDR3 DNA follows: TGTGCCAGCAGTTTAGGGGAGCTCGAGACCCAGTACTTC.

The rearrangement uses TRBV27 and TRBJ1-5; the D is unclear. V shed 6 bases and J shed 1 base, with 7 bases lying between them. Germline V gene lookup returns CDR1 MNHEY and CDR2 SMNVEV (reference sequence). The CDR3 is made up of 13 amino acids. The CDR3 loop is CASSPRSNQPQHF. Here the CDR3 DNA reads TGTGCCAGCAGCCCCCGGAGCAATCAGCCCCAGCATTTT.

The chain uses TRBV18 and TRBJ1-2; TRBD1 is a possible D gene (6 bases). Per germline, CDR1 KGHSH and CDR2 LQKENI. The CDR3 covers 15 residues. Trimming took 6 bases from V and 0 from J, leaving 14 bases between them. The DNA of the CDR3 is TGTGCCAGCTCGCCGGGACACCTCACTAACTATGGCTACACCTTC. Amino acid sequence: CASSPGHLTNYGYTF.

This rearrangement joins TRBV25-1 to TRBJ2-3; TRBD2 is a possible D gene (5 bases). V lost 6 bases, J lost 2 bases, and 21 bases lay in between. The germline CDR1 and CDR2 sequences are MGHDK and SYGVNS. The CDR3 has 17 amino acids. CDR3 sequence reads: CASSSRGIGFVTDTQYF. Written as DNA, the CDR3 is TGTGCCAGCAGCTCTCGGGGAATCGGGTTTGTCACAGATACGCAGTATTTT.

This chain joins TRBV11-2 and TRBJ2-1, with 12 bases matching TRBD2. With V trimmed by 5 bases and J by 4 bases, 3 bases remained unmatched. CDR3 length equals 15 residues. CDR1 and CDR2 (germline): SGHAT, FQNNGV. The CDR3: CASSPGTSGYNEQFF. DNA for the CDR3: TGTGCCAGCAGCCCAGGGACTAGCGGGTACAATGAGCAGTTCTTC.

The chain couples TRBV7-9 to TRBJ2-1; a possible D gene is TRBD2 (6 bases). CDR1 and CDR2 from the germline V gene are SEHNR and FQNEAQ (reference sequence). V lost 6 bases, J lost 0 bases, and 12 bases lay in between. The CDR3 is 15 residues long. The CDR3 DNA sequence: TGTGCCAGCAGATTAATAGCGGACTCCTACAATGAGCAGTTCTTC. Translation gives CASRLIADSYNEQFF. Filled out from reference TRBV7-9 and TRBJ2-1, the complete variable domain reads DTGVSQNPRHKITKRGQNVTFRCDPISEHNRLYWYRQTLGQGPEFLTYFQNEAQLEKSRLLSDRFSAERPKGSFSTLEIQRTEQGDSAMYLCASRLIADSYNEQFFGPGTRLTVL.

The chain joins TRBV27 to TRBJ2-7, with D tentatively TRBD1 (5 bases). V dropped 5 bases and J dropped 1 base, with 9 bases sitting between them. The CDR3 is 13 residues long. Germline loops: CDR1 MNHEY, CDR2 SMNVEV (reference sequence). The CDR3 coding sequence is TGTGCCAGCAGTAGGGGCTCATCCTACGAGCAGTACTTC. This translates into CASSRGSSYEQYF.

V is TRBV24-1 and J is TRBJ2-3; TRBD2 is a possible D gene (6 bases). The CDR3 spans 14 residues. V lost 6 bases and J lost 2, with 11 bases in between. Germline V gene lookup returns CDR1 KGHDR and CDR2 SFDVKD. CDR3 coding DNA: TGTGCCACCAGTCCTAGCGACCACACAGATACGCAGTATTTT. Translating gives CATSPSDHTDTQYF.

The rearrangement links TRBV7-2 to TRBJ1-2; 8 bases agree with TRBD1. CDR3 length: 15 amino acids. Germline V CDR1 and CDR2: SGHTA, FQGNSA. V dropped 5 bases and J dropped 2; count of bases not matched to a gene: 7. As DNA, the CDR3 is TGTGCCAGCAGCCGGGGACAGGAGCAAAACTATGGCTACACCTTC. Protein: CASSRGQEQNYGYTF.

The V gene is TRBV13, the J gene TRBJ2-3, with TRBD2 matching over 10 bases. CDR1 is PRHDT, CDR2 FYEKMQ, per germline (reference sequence). J was trimmed by 2 bases and V by 3 bases; bases with no gene match: 5. The CDR3 spans 16 residues. In nucleotides, the CDR3 is TGTGCCAGCAGCTTTACTAGCGGGGACCTCACAGATACGCAGTATTTT. The encoded protein is CASSFTSGDLTDTQYF.

V and J are TRBV3-1 (or the pseudogene TRBV3-2) and TRBJ1-1, with 7 bases matching TRBD1. The CDR3 spans 15 residues. The germline gives CDR1 LGHDT, CDR2 YNNKEL (reference sequence). V was clipped by 4 bases and J by 1 base; unmatched bases: 6. CDR3 protein: CASSPPGTENTEAFF. CDR3 in DNA: TGTGCCAGCAGCCCACCCGGGACAGAGAACACTGAAGCTTTCTTT.

This chain joins TRBV5-6 and TRBJ2-1; TRBD2 matches at 10 bases. Germline-derived CDR1 and CDR2 are SGHDT and YYEEEE. The CDR3 is 17 residues long. The V segment lost 2 bases and the J segment 5 bases; nucleotides outside the gene matches: 10. The CDR3 here is CASSLFAERGGNNEQFF. The CDR3, as DNA: TGTGCCAGCAGCTTATTCGCTGAGCGGGGGGGTAACAATGAGCAGTTCTTC.

This clone was seen just once. This chain connects TRBV2 to TRBJ1-6; D is possibly TRBD1 (6 bases). V lost 5 bases and J lost 0, with 8 bases in between. There are 15 residues in the CDR3. Germline CDR1 SNHLY, CDR2 FYNNEI. CDR3 protein: CASSQGSSYNSPLHF. The DNA for the CDR3 is TGTGCCAGCAGTCAGGGGAGCTCCTATAATTCACCCCTCCACTTT.

The chain recombines TRBV19 with TRBJ2-5, with D maybe TRBD2 (6 bases). Germline V CDR1 and CDR2: LNHDA, SQIVND (reference sequence). The CDR3 covers 14 residues. The V end was cut by 1 base, the J end by 1 base, with 7 bases between. CDR3 DNA: TGTGCCAGTAGTATAGGCGGGACCCAAGAGACCCAGTACTTC. This encodes CASSIGGTQETQYF.